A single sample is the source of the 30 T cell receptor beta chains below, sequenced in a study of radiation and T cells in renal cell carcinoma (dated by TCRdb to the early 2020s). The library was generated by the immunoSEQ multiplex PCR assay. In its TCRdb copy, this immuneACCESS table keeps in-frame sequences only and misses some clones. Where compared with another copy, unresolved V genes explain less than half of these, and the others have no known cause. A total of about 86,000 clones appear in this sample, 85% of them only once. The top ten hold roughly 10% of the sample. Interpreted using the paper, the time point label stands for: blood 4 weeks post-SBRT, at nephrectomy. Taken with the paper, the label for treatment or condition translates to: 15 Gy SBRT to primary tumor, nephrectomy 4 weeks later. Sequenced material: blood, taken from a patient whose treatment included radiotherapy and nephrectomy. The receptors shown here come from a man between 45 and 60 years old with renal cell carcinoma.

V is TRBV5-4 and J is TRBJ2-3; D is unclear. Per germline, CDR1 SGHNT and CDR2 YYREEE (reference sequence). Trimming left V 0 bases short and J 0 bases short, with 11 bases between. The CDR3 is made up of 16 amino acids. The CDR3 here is CASSLGTDASTDTQYF. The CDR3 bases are TGTGCCAGCAGCTTGGGGACGGACGCTAGCACAGATACGCAGTATTTT.

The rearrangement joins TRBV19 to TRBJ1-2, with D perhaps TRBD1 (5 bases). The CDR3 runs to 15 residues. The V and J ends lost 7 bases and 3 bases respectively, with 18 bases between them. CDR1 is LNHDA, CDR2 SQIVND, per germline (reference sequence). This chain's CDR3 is CASTSPRRQYYGYTF. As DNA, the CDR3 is TGTGCCAGTACCTCCCCCCGGCGACAGTACTATGGCTACACCTTC. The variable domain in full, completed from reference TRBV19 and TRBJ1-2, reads DGGITQSPKYLFRKEGQNVTLSCEQNLNHDAMYWYRQDPGQGLRLIYYSQIVNDFQKGDIAEGYSVSREKKESFPLTVTSAQKNPTAFYLCASTSPRRQYYGYTFGSGTRLTVV.

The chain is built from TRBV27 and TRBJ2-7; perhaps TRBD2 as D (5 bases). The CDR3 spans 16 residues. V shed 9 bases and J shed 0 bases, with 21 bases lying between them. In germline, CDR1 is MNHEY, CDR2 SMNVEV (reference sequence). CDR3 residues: CASSPSPGRVSYEQYF. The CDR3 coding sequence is TGTGCCAGTAGTCCTAGTCCCGGGCGGGTCTCCTACGAGCAGTACTTC.

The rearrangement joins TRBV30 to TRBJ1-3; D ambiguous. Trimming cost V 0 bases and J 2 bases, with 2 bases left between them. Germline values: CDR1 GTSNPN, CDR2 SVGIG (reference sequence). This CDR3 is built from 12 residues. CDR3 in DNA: TGTGCCTGGAGTGTTGCTGGAAACACCATATATTTT. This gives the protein CAWSVAGNTIYF.

DNA for the CDR3: TGTGCCAGCAGCTTAGCGGGAGATCTGTCCTACAATGAGCAGTTCTTC. It encodes CASSLAGDLSYNEQFF. J is TRBJ2-1 and V is TRBV9; 9 nucleotides line up with TRBD2. Trimming took 4 bases from V and 1 from J; bases not matched to a gene: 6. Germline V lookup: CDR1 SGDLS, CDR2 YYNGEE. The CDR3 covers 16 residues.

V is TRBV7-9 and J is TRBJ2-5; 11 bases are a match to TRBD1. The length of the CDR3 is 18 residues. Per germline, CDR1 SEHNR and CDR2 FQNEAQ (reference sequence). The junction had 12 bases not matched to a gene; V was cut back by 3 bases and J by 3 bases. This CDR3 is CASSFSAGTGGWEETQYF. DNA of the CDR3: TGTGCCAGCAGCTTCTCCGCCGGGACAGGGGGGTGGGAAGAGACCCAGTACTTC.

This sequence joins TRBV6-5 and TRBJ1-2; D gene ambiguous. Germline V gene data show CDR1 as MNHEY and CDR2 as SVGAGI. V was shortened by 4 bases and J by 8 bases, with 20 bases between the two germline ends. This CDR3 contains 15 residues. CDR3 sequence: CASSLRATSSGGYTF. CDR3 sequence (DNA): TGTGCCAGCAGTTTACGAGCGACCAGTTCGGGGGGCTACACCTTC.

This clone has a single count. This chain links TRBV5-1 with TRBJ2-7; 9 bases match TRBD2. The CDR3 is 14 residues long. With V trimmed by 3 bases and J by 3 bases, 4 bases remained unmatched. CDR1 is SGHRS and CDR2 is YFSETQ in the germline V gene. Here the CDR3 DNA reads TGCGCCAGCAGCTCCGGGACTAGCTTCTACGAGCAGTACTTC. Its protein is CASSSGTSFYEQYF.

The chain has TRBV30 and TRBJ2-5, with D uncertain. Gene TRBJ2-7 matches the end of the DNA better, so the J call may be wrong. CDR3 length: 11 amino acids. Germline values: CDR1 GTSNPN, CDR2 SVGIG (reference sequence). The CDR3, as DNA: TGTGCCTGGTCTCTTTCTTACGAGCAGTACTTC. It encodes CAWSLSYEQYF.

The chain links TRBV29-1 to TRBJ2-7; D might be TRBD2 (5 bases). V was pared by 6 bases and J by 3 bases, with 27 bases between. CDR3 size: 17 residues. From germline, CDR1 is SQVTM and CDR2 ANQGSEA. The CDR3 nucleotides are TGCAGCGTACCTCAACGTGTGGGAGAGAGGGAGTTCTACGAGCAGTACTTC. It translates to CSVPQRVGEREFYEQYF.

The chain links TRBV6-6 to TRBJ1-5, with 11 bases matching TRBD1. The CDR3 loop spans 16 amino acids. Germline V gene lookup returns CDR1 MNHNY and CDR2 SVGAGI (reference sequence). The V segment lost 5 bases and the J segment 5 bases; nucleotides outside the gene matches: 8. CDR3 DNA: TGTGCCAGCAGTACGACCGGGACAGGGGGAGATCAGCCCCAGCATTTT. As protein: CASSTTGTGGDQPQHF.

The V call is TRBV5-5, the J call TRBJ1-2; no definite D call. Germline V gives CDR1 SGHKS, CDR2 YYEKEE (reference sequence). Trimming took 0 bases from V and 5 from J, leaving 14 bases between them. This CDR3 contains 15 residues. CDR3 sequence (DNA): TGTGCCAGCAGCTTGGTCTCGACACCTACATATGGCTACACCTTC. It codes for CASSLVSTPTYGYTF.

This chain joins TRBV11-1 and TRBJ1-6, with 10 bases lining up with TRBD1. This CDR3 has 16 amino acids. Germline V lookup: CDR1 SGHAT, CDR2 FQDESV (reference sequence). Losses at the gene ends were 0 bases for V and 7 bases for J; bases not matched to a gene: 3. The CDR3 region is CASSLARDRGNSPLHF. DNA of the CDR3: TGTGCCAGCAGCTTAGCGCGGGACAGGGGAAATTCACCCCTCCACTTT. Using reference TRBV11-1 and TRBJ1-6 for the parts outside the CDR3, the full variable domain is EAEVAQSPRYKITEKSQAVAFWCDPISGHATLYWYRQILGQGPELLVQFQDESVVDDSQLPKDRFSAERLKGVDSTLKIQPAELGDSAMYLCASSLARDRGNSPLHFGNGTRLTVT.

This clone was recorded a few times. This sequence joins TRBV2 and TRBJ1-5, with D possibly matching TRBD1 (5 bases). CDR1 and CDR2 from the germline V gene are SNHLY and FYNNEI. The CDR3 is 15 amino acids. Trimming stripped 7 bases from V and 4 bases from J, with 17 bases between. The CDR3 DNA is TGTGCCAGCAACTTGGGGCAGGGAGGTAATCAGCCCCAGCATTTT. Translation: CASNLGQGGNQPQHF.

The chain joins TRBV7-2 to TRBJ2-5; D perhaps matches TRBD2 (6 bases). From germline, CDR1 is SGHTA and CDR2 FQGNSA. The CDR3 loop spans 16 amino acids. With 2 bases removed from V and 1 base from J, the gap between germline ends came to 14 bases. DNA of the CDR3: TGTGCCAGCAGCTTATCCCGGGAGACTTCCCAAGAGACCCAGTACTTC. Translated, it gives CASSLSRETSQETQYF.

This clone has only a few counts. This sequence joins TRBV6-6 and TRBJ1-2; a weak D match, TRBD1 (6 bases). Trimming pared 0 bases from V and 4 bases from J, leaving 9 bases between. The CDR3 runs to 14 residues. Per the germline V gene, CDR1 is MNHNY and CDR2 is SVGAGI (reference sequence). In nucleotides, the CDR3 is TGTGCCAGCAGTTACTCCAACAGGGCCTATGGCTACACCTTC. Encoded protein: CASSYSNRAYGYTF.

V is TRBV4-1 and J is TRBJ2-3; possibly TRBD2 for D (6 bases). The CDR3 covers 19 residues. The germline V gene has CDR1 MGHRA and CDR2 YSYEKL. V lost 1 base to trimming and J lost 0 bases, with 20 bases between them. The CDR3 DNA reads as TGCGCCAGCAGCCAAGCCCGCCTAGCGATGGGGACTAGCACAGATACGCAGTATTTT. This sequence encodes CASSQARLAMGTSTDTQYF.

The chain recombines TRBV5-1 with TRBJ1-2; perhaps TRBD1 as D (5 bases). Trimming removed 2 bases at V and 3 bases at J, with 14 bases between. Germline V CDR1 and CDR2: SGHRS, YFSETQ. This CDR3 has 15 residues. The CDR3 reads CASSFGTRGDYGYTF. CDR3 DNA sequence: TGCGCCAGCAGCTTTGGGACCCGGGGCGACTATGGCTACACCTTC.

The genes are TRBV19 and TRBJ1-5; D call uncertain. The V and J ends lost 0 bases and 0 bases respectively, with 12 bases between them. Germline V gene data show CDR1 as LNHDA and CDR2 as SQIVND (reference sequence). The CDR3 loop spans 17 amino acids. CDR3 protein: CASSIDFGSNSNQPQHF. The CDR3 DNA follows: TGTGCCAGTAGTATAGATTTCGGCAGCAATAGCAATCAGCCCCAGCATTTT.

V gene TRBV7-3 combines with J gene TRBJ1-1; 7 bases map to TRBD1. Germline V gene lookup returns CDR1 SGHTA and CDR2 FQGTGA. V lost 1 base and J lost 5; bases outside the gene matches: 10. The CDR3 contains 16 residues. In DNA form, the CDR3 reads TGTGCCAGCAGCTTAAGTGGGCTTCCCAGGGGGACTGAAGCTTTCTTT. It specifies CASSLSGLPRGTEAFF. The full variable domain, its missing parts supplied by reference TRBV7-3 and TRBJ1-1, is GAGVSQTPSNKVTEKGKYVELRCDPISGHTALYWYRQSLGQGPEFLIYFQGTGAADDSGLPNDRFFAVRPEGSVSTLKIQRTERGDSAVYLCASSLSGLPRGTEAFFGQGTRLTVV.

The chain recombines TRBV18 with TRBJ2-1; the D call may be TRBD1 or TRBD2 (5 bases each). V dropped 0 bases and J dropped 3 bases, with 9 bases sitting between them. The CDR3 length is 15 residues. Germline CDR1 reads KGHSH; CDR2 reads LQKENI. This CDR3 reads CASSPPGPVYNEQFF. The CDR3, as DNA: TGTGCCAGCTCACCACCGGGACCGGTCTACAATGAGCAGTTCTTC.

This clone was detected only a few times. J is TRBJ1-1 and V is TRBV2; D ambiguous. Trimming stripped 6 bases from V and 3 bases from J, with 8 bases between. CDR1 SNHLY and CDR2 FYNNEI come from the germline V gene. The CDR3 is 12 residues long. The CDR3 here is CASRWSDTEAFF. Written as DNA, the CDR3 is TGTGCCAGCAGGTGGTCGGACACTGAAGCTTTCTTT.

As DNA, the CDR3 is TGTGCCAGCAGCTTAGGGGCAGGGGGTTACGAGCAGTACTTC. Translation: CASSLGAGGYEQYF. J is TRBJ2-7 and V is TRBV7-2; TRBD1 matches 7 bases. The CDR3 is made up of 14 amino acids. Germline values: CDR1 SGHTA, CDR2 FQGNSA. Trimming cost V 1 base and J 4 bases; bases outside gene matches: 4.

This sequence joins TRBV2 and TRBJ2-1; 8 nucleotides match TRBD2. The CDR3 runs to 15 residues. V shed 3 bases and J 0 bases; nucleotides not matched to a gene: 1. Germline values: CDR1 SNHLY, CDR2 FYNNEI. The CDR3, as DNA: TGTGCCAGCAGTGAGAGCGGGAGCTCCTACAATGAGCAGTTCTTC. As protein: CASSESGSSYNEQFF.

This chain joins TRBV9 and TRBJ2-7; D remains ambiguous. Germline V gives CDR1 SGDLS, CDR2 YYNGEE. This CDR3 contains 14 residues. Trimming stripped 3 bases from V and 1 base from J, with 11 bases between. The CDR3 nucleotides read TGTGCCAGCAGCGCCCCTGCGGAGTCCTACGAGCAGTACTTC. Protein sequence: CASSAPAESYEQYF.

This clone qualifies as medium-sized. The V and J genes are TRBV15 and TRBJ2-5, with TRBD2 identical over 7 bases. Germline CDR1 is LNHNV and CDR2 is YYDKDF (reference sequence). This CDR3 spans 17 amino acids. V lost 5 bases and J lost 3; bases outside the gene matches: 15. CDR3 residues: CATSSDRGEGLKETQYF. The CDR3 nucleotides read TGTGCCACCAGCTCCGATCGTGGGGAGGGGTTAAAAGAGACCCAGTACTTC.

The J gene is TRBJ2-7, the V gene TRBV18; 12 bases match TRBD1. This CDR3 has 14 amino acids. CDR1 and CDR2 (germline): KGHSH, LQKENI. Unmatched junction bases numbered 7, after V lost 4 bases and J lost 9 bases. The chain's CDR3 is CASSQKGQGASQYF. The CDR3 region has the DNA TGTGCCAGCTCACAAAAGGGACAGGGGGCATCGCAGTACTTC.

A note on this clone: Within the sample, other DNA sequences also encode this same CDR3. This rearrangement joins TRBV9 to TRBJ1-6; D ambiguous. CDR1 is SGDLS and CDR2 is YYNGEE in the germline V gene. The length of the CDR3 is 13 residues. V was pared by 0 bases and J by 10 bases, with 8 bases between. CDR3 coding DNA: TGTGCCAGCAGCGTAGATGGGGTGTCACCCCTCCACTTT. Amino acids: CASSVDGVSPLHF.

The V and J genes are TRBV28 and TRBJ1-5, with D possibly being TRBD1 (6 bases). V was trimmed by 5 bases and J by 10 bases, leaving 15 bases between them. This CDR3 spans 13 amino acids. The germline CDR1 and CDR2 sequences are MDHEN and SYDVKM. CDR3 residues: CASSPGARFPQHF. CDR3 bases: TGTGCCAGCAGTCCGGGGGCGAGGTTTCCCCAGCATTTT.

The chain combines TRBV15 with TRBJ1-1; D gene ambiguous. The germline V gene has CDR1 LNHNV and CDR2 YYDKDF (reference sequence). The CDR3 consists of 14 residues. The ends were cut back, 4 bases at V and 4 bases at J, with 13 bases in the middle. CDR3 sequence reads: CATSTRATRTEAFF. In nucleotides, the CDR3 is TGTGCCACCAGCACGAGAGCGACACGCACTGAAGCTTTCTTT.